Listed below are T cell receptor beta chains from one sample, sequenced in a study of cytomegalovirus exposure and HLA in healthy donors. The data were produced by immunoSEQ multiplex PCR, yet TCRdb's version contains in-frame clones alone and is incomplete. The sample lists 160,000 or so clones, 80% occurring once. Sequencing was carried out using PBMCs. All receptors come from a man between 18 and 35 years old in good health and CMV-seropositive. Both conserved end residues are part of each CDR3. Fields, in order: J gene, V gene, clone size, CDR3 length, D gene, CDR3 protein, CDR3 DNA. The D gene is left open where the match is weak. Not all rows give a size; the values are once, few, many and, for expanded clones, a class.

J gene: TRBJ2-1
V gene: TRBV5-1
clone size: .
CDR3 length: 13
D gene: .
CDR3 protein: CASRRTRADEQFF
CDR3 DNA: TGCGCCAGCAGAAGGACACGGGCTGATGAGCAGTTCTTC

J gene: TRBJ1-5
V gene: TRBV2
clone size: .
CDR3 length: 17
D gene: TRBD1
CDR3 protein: CASSAGTGFYSNQPQHF
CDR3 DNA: TGTGCCAGCAGTGCCGGGACAGGGTTCTATAGCAATCAGCCCCAGCATTTT

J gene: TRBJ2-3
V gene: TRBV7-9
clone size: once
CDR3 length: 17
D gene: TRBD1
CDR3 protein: CAIAGSTGGGRTDTQYF
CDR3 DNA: TGTGCCATTGCTGGATCGACAGGGGGAGGAAGAACAGATACGCAGTATTTT

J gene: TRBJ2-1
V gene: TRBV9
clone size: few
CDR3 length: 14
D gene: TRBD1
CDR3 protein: CASNKDRGDNEQFF
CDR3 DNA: TGTGCCAGCAACAAAGACAGGGGCGACAATGAGCAGTTCTTC

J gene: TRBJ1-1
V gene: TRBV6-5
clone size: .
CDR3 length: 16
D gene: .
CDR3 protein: CASSSRVSRVDTEAFF
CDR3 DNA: TGTGCCAGCAGTTCCCGAGTATCCCGCGTCGACACTGAAGCTTTCTTT

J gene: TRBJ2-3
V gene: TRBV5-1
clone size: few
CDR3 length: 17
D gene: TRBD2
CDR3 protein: CASSSSGRVPSTDTQYF
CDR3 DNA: TGCGCCAGCAGCTCTAGCGGGAGGGTTCCTAGCACAGATACGCAGTATTTT

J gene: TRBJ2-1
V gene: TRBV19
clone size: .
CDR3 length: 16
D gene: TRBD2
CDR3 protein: CASSAASGPPYNEQFF
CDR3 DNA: TGTGCCAGTAGTGCAGCTAGCGGGCCGCCTTACAATGAGCAGTTCTTC

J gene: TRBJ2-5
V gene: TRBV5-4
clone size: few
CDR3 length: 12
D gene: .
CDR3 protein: CASSLEDSPQYF
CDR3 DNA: TGTGCCAGCAGCTTGGAAGATAGCCCCCAGTACTTC

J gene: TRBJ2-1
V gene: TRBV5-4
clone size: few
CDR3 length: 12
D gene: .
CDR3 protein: CASSLGSGEQFF
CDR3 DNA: TGTGCCAGCAGCTTGGGGTCGGGTGAGCAGTTCTTC

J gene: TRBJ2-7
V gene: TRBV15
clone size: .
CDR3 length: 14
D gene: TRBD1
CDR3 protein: CATRPGQDVPEQYF
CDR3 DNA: TGTGCCACCAGACCGGGACAGGACGTACCCGAGCAGTACTTC

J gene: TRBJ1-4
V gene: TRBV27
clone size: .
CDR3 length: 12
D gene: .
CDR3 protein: CASREKNEKLFF
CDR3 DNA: TGTGCCAGCAGGGAGAAGAATGAAAAACTGTTTTTT

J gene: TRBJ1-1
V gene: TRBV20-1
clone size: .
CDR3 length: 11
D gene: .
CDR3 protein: CSARVDWEAFF
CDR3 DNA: TGCAGTGCTAGAGTGGACTGGGAAGCTTTCTTT

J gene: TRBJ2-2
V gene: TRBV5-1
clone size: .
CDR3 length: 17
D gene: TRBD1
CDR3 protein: CASSLVGQGASTGELFF
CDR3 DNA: TGCGCCAGCAGCTTGGTGGGACAGGGGGCTTCCACCGGGGAGCTGTTTTTT

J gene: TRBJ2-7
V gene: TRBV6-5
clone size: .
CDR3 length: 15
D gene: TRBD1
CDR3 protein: CASSSGTGEWHEQYF
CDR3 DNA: TGTGCCAGCAGTTCCGGGACAGGGGAATGGCACGAGCAGTACTTC

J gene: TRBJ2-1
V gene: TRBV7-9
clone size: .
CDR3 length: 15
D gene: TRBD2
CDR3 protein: CASSLRREGGFEQFF
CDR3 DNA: TGTGCCAGCAGCTTAAGACGGGAGGGCGGGTTTGAGCAGTTCTTC

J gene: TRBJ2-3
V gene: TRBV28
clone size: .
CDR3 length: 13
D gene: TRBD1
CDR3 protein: CASSTGGPDTQYF
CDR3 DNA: TGTGCCAGCAGTACAGGGGGGCCAGATACGCAGTATTTT

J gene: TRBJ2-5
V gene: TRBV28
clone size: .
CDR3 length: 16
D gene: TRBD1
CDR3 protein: CASSSPKDRGQETQYF
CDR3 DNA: TGTGCCAGCAGTTCGCCCAAGGACAGGGGACAAGAGACCCAGTACTTC

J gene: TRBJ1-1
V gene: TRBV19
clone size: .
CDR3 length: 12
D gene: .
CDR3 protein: CASSGAGTEAFF
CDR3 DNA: TGTGCCAGTAGTGGCGCGGGCACTGAAGCTTTCTTT

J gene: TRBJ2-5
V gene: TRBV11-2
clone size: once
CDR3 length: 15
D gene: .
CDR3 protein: CASSLVGSDFGTQYF
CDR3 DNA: TGTGCCAGCAGCTTAGTTGGCAGTGATTTTGGGACCCAGTACTTC

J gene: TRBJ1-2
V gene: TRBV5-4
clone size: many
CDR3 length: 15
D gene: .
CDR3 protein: CASSPGASESYGYTF
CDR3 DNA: TGTGCCAGCAGCCCTGGAGCCAGTGAGAGCTATGGCTACACCTTC

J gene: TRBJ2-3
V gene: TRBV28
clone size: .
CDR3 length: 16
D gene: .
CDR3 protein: CASSLRQGLITDTQYF
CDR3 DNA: TGTGCCAGCAGTTTACGGCAGGGGCTAATCACAGATACGCAGTATTTT

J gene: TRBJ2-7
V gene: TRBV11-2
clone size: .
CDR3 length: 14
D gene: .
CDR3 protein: CASSLEGRADEQYF
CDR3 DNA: TGTGCCAGCAGCTTAGAAGGCAGGGCTGACGAGCAGTACTTC

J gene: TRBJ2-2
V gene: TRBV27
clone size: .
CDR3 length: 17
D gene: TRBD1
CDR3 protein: CASSSSSGGLNTGELFF
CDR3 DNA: TGTGCCAGCAGTTCCTCCTCAGGGGGCTTAAACACCGGGGAGCTGTTTTTT